The 32 T cell receptor beta chains given below trace back to one sample, sequenced in a study of blood T cell repertoires in COVID-19. Sequencing was performed with immunoSEQ multiplex PCR; in TCRdb, only in-frame clones are kept and a portion is missing. Found here are approximately 110,000 clones, 70% to 90% of them singletons; the top ten hold under 4%. Sequenced material: peripheral blood. Receptors originate from a man between 35 and 55 years old with acute or convalescent COVID-19.

The CDR3 nucleotides are TGTGCCAGTAGTGGAGGGACAGGGGGCACGGGTCAGCCCCAGCATTTT. Its translation: CASSGGTGGTGQPQHF. The chain links TRBV19 to TRBJ1-5, with 12 positions matching TRBD1. The CDR3 is made up of 16 amino acids. Germline V gives CDR1 LNHDA, CDR2 SQIVND (reference sequence). V lost 5 bases, J lost 6 bases, and 8 bases stayed unmatched.

The chain combines TRBV2 with TRBJ2-3, with unresolved D. Between the trimmed V and J ends, which lost 5 bases and 0 bases, there was a span of 3 bases. The CDR3 loop spans 12 amino acids. Germline V gene sequence: CDR1 SNHLY, CDR2 FYNNEI. CDR3 protein: CASSLSTDTQYF. The DNA of the CDR3 is TGTGCCAGCAGTTTAAGCACAGATACGCAGTATTTT.

The chain combines TRBV4-1 with TRBJ2-5, with TRBD2 matching 9 bases. The J segment lost 5 bases and the V segment lost 1 base, leaving 5 bases of the junction unmatched. Germline V gives CDR1 MGHRA, CDR2 YSYEKL. The CDR3 is 15 residues long. CDR3 sequence: CASSQALAGRETQYF. In DNA form, the CDR3 reads TGCGCCAGCAGCCAAGCTCTAGCGGGGCGGGAGACCCAGTACTTC.

The rearrangement joins TRBV21-1 to TRBJ1-2. TRBV21-1 is marked as a pseudogene. The CDR3 contains 12 residues. The CDR3 bases are TGTGCCAGCAGCGAGGGCGGCACCGGCTACACCTTC. This sequence encodes CASSEGGTGYTF.

V is TRBV11-2 and J is TRBJ2-7; TRBD1 matches at 11 bases. The CDR3 loop spans 14 amino acids. With V trimmed by 5 bases and J by 6 bases, 6 bases remained unmatched. CDR1 and CDR2 from the germline V gene are SGHAT and FQNNGV. CDR3 residues: CASSGGTGGSEQYF. The CDR3 region has the DNA TGTGCCAGCAGCGGTGGGACAGGGGGTAGCGAGCAGTACTTC.

The V gene is TRBV11-3, the J gene TRBJ2-2; D remains ambiguous. The V gene's germline CDR1 is SGHNT and CDR2 YENEEA. The CDR3 is 15 residues long. V shed 4 bases and J shed 5 bases, with 14 bases lying between them. This CDR3 is CASSSPFAVTGELFF. CDR3 nucleotides: TGTGCCAGCAGCTCCCCGTTTGCAGTTACCGGGGAGCTGTTTTTT.

The chain has TRBV7-3 and TRBJ1-2, with D perhaps TRBD1 (6 bases). CDR3 length: 15 residues. Germline CDR1 and CDR2: SGHTA and FQGTGA. The V and J ends lost 5 bases and 6 bases respectively, with 19 bases between them. CDR3 coding DNA: TGTGCCAGCAGCCCGAGGGGACCGACAGGCGATGGCTACACCTTC. It translates to CASSPRGPTGDGYTF.

The V gene is TRBV18, the J gene TRBJ1-1; D might be TRBD1 (6 bases). CDR1 is KGHSH and CDR2 is LQKENI in the germline V gene. Trimming took 3 bases from V and 7 from J, leaving 21 bases between them. CDR3 length equals 16 residues. The CDR3: CASSPQALQGKDEAFF. As DNA, the CDR3 is TGTGCCAGCTCACCCCAGGCCTTACAGGGTAAAGATGAAGCTTTCTTT.

The V and J genes are TRBV19 and TRBJ1-1, with 7 bases aligning to TRBD1. This CDR3 is built from 14 residues. CDR1 is LNHDA and CDR2 is SQIVND in the germline V gene (reference sequence). V was clipped by 7 bases and J by 0 bases; unmatched bases: 5. The CDR3 region is CASMGQFMNTEAFF. For the CDR3, the DNA is TGTGCCAGTATGGGACAGTTCATGAACACTGAAGCTTTCTTT.

V and J are TRBV9 and TRBJ1-5; TRBD1 matches at 7 bases. The V and J ends lost 3 bases and 2 bases, in that order; junction bases with no gene match: 2. This CDR3 has 14 residues. CDR1 and CDR2 from the germline V gene are SGDLS and YYNGEE. CDR3 protein: CASSAGTGNQPQHF. The CDR3 DNA sequence: TGTGCCAGCAGCGCCGGGACAGGCAATCAGCCCCAGCATTTT. The variable domain in full, completed from reference TRBV9 and TRBJ1-5, reads DSGVTQTPKHLITATGQRVTLRCSPRSGDLSVYWYQQSLDQGLQFLIQYYNGEERAKGNILERFSAQQFPDLHSELNLSSLELGDSALYFCASSAGTGNQPQHFGDGTRLSIL.

This clone was seen once. The chain uses TRBV25-1 and TRBJ2-5; D possibly corresponds to TRBD2 (5 bases). Germline assignment: CDR1 MGHDK and CDR2 SYGVNS. V lost 7 bases and J lost 5, with 20 bases in between. This CDR3 is built from 15 residues. CDR3 DNA sequence: TGTGCCAGCACCCTCAATCGGGGAAGGGAGGAGACCCAGTACTTC. Its translation: CASTLNRGREETQYF. Supplemented by reference TRBV25-1 and TRBJ2-5, the full variable domain reads EADIYQTPRYLVIGTGKKITLECSQTMGHDKMYWYQQDPGMELHLIHYSYGVNSTEKGDLSSESTVSRIRTEHFPLTLESARPSHTSQYLCASTLNRGREETQYFGPGTRLLVL.

A note on this clone: This sample also contains other DNA sequences that code for the same CDR3. The chain employs TRBV12-3 or TRBV12-4 and TRBJ1-2; 7 positions agree with TRBD1. V lost 9 bases, J lost 7 bases, and 8 bases stayed unmatched. The CDR3 has 12 amino acids. The CDR3 region is CASSRTGLGYTF. The CDR3 nucleotides read TGTGCCAGTAGTCGGACAGGTCTTGGCTACACCTTC.

This clone has more than one count but fewer than ten. V and J are TRBV14 and TRBJ1-4, with TRBD1 matching 7 bases. Germline V lookup: CDR1 SGHDN, CDR2 FVKESK. Trimming cost V 4 bases and J 4 bases; bases outside gene matches: 9. The CDR3 contains 16 residues. CDR3 amino acids: CASSRFDRAFNEKLFF. In DNA, the CDR3 is TGTGCCAGCAGCCGGTTCGACAGGGCCTTTAATGAAAAACTGTTTTTT.

Only one count was recorded for this clone. V gene TRBV18 combines with J gene TRBJ2-7; D perhaps matches TRBD1 (5 bases). Per germline, CDR1 KGHSH and CDR2 LQKENI. V gave up 0 bases and J gave up 5 bases, with 11 bases separating them. This CDR3 spans 14 amino acids. This CDR3 reads CASSPPWAGNEQYF. CDR3 sequence (DNA): TGTGCCAGCTCACCACCATGGGCAGGGAACGAGCAGTACTTC.

The chain recombines TRBV12-3 or TRBV12-4 with TRBJ1-1; the D is unclear. The length of the CDR3 is 11 residues. Trimming removed 4 bases from V and 11 bases from J, with 11 bases in between. The CDR3 DNA reads TGTGCCAGCAGTTCTCTAGGTCGGGCTTTCTTT. This codes for CASSSLGRAFF.

CDR3: CATSRKPGTANYEQYF. The CDR3 DNA is TGTGCCACCAGCAGAAAACCCGGGACAGCGAACTACGAGCAGTACTTC. The V gene is TRBV15, the J gene TRBJ2-7; 7 bases map to TRBD1. The length of the CDR3 is 16 residues. Germline lookup yields CDR1 LNHNV and CDR2 YYDKDF (reference sequence). J lost 3 bases, V lost 2 bases, and 10 bases had no gene match.

V gene TRBV6-5 combines with J gene TRBJ1-6; 7 bases line up with TRBD1. The CDR3 contains 15 residues. Germline lookup yields CDR1 MNHEY and CDR2 SVGAGI. The V segment lost 7 bases and the J segment 7 bases; nucleotides outside the gene matches: 10. The CDR3: CASTIDRVKNSPLHF. For the CDR3, the DNA is TGTGCCAGCACGATCGACAGGGTGAAGAATTCACCCCTCCACTTT.

The CDR3, as DNA: TGTGCCAGCAGCCGGCGCGTAGACTTGAACACTGAAGCTTTCTTT. Amino acids: CASSRRVDLNTEAFF. V gene TRBV7-9 combines with J gene TRBJ1-1; D remains ambiguous. The CDR3 loop spans 15 amino acids. V was trimmed by 5 bases and J by 0 bases, leaving 13 bases between them. The germline CDR1 and CDR2 sequences are SEHNR and FQNEAQ (reference sequence). Drawing the rest from reference TRBV7-9 and TRBJ1-1, the complete variable domain is DTGVSQNPRHKITKRGQNVTFRCDPISEHNRLYWYRQTLGQGPEFLTYFQNEAQLEKSRLLSDRFSAERPKGSFSTLEIQRTEQGDSAMYLCASSRRVDLNTEAFFGQGTRLTVV.

The chain combines TRBV6-5 with TRBJ2-7; 7 nucleotides agree with TRBD1. V lost 6 bases and J lost 2; bases outside the gene matches: 10. The CDR3 totals 15 residues. The germline CDR1 and CDR2 sequences are MNHEY and SVGAGI. The CDR3 region is CASRRDRVITYEQYF. The CDR3 DNA reads TGTGCCAGCAGGCGAGACAGGGTGATTACCTACGAGCAGTACTTC.

About this clone: The same CDR3 can be traced to other DNA sequences in this sample. The chain recombines TRBV5-1 with TRBJ1-1, with TRBD1 as a possible D gene (5 bases). The ends were cut back, 2 bases at V and 4 bases at J, with 6 bases in the middle. CDR1 and CDR2 from the germline V gene are SGHRS and YFSETQ. This CDR3 contains 12 residues. The CDR3 loop reads CASSLGATEAFF. CDR3 coding DNA: TGCGCCAGCAGCTTAGGGGCCACTGAAGCTTTCTTT.

The chain is built from TRBV3-1 (or the pseudogene TRBV3-2) and TRBJ1-1; tentative D call: TRBD1 (6 bases). Trimming cost V 4 bases and J 4 bases, with 28 bases left between them. Looked up from germline, CDR1 is LGHDT and CDR2 is YNNKEL (reference sequence). CDR3 length: 19 amino acids. Here the CDR3 DNA reads TGTGCCAGCAGCCGAACCCTAGGGGGTAGGATCTCATCTTTCACTGAAGCTTTCTTT. It specifies CASSRTLGGRISSFTEAFF.

This chain connects TRBV7-2 to TRBJ2-3, with D possibly being TRBD1 (6 bases). Trimming stripped 5 bases from V and 8 bases from J, with 20 bases between. Germline CDR1 SGHTA, CDR2 FQGNSA. The CDR3 has 15 residues. The DNA of the CDR3 is TGTGCCAGCAGCCCGGTCCCAGGGGCGCAAGGTACGCAGTATTTT. Its protein product is CASSPVPGAQGTQYF.

About this clone itself: No DNA is shown, since the ends of the CDR3 on it are uncertain; the CDR3 is the one TCRdb lists. The gene calls are TRBV29-1 and TRBJ2-1; TRBD2 reflects the table's D call only, with no check against the DNA. Including both end residues, the CDR3 is 11 amino acids long. Germline loops: CDR1 SQVTM, CDR2 ANQGSEA. The CDR3 sequence: CSVGGGAEDFF.

The chain is built from TRBV6-5 and TRBJ1-3; D is undetermined. The ends were cut back, 0 bases at V and 1 base at J, with 7 bases in the middle. CDR1 MNHEY and CDR2 SVGAGI come from the germline V gene. The CDR3 contains 15 residues. The CDR3 DNA is TGTGCCAGCAGTTACTCGTCGGGGTCTGGAAACACCATATATTTT. Its protein product is CASSYSSGSGNTIYF.

J is TRBJ2-7 and V is TRBV10-3; 9 bases agree with TRBD1. Germline lookup yields CDR1 ENHRY and CDR2 SYGVKD. Trimming cost V 5 bases and J 3 bases; bases outside gene matches: 2. The CDR3 has 13 residues. CDR3 in DNA: TGTGCCATCAGTCCGGGACAGGGCTACGAGCAGTACTTC. Translated, it gives CAISPGQGYEQYF.

The chain couples TRBV7-8 to TRBJ1-2, with a weak D call TRBD1 (5 bases). Trimming took off 0 bases at V and 3 bases at J, with 14 bases between the two ends. CDR1 and CDR2 from the germline V gene are SGHVS and FQNEAQ. The CDR3 runs to 16 residues. The CDR3, as DNA: TGTGCCAGCAGCTTAGCGGGGAGGGGATTGGACTATGGCTACACCTTC. Translation gives CASSLAGRGLDYGYTF.

The chain has TRBV7-2 and TRBJ2-5, with 9 nucleotides matching TRBD2. Per the germline V gene, CDR1 is SGHTA and CDR2 is FQGNSA. With 1 base clipped from V and 5 bases from J, the junction kept 5 bases outside the gene matches. This CDR3 is built from 15 residues. CDR3: CASSLELTSGETQYF. The CDR3 bases are TGTGCCAGCAGCTTAGAGTTGACTAGCGGTGAGACCCAGTACTTC.

V is TRBV10-3 and J is TRBJ2-3; TRBD2 matches at 7 bases. CDR1 ENHRY and CDR2 SYGVKD come from the germline V gene. V trimming: 0 bases; J trimming: 5 bases; junction bases outside the gene matches: 5. CDR3 size: 15 residues. The CDR3 loop reads CAISESSGDGDTQYF. CDR3 coding DNA: TGTGCCATCAGTGAGTCAAGCGGGGATGGAGATACGCAGTATTTT.

The rearrangement joins TRBV18 to TRBJ1-6; D gene ambiguous. Germline CDR1 is KGHSH and CDR2 is LQKENI. The CDR3 consists of 14 residues. The V end lost 3 bases, the J end lost 9 bases, and 12 bases lay between the germline ends. The CDR3 sequence is CASSPTGSASPLHF. The CDR3, as DNA: TGTGCCAGCTCACCCACGGGAAGCGCTTCACCCCTCCACTTT.

The chain links TRBV6-5 to TRBJ1-1, with 8 bases identical to TRBD1. The CDR3 has 15 amino acids. Germline loops: CDR1 MNHEY, CDR2 SVGAGI. Trimming at V came to 0 bases and at J to 5 bases, leaving 5 bases not matched to a gene. This CDR3 reads CASSYSPGGATEAFF. CDR3 sequence (DNA): TGTGCCAGCAGTTACTCTCCAGGGGGCGCGACTGAAGCTTTCTTT.

This chain connects TRBV7-2 to TRBJ2-6; TRBD2 matches 13 bases. The CDR3 extends over 18 amino acids. The germline V gene has CDR1 SGHTA and CDR2 FQGNSA. The junction had 5 bases not matched to a gene; V was cut back by 5 bases and J by 1 base. The CDR3 protein is CASSKRGLAGSGANVLTF. The CDR3 nucleotides are TGTGCCAGCAGCAAGCGGGGACTAGCGGGGTCTGGGGCCAACGTCCTGACTTTC. The full variable domain, its missing parts supplied by reference TRBV7-2 and TRBJ2-6, is GAGVSQSPSNKVTEKGKDVELRCDPISGHTALYWYRQSLGQGLEFLIYFQGNSAPDKSGLPSDRFSAERTGGSVSTLTIQRTQQEDSAVYLCASSKRGLAGSGANVLTFGAGSRLTVL.

The chain recombines TRBV5-6 with TRBJ2-3, with 11 bases lining up with TRBD1. Trimming removed 0 bases from V and 4 bases from J; junction bases left unmatched: 4. The CDR3 is 16 residues long. Germline V gene lookup returns CDR1 SGHDT and CDR2 YYEEEE. The CDR3 DNA follows: TGTGCCAGCAGCTTGGACGGGACAGGGGGTCCAGATACGCAGTATTTT. It encodes CASSLDGTGGPDTQYF.